This paragraph reports one T cell receptor beta chain. What it binds is unknown. Germline V gene sequence: CDR1 ENHRY, CDR2 SYGVKD. CDR3 length: 14 residues. Study observations and caveats: In terms of TCR gene usage, tumor memory CD4+ T cells clustered together with blood and lymph node memory CD4+ cells, as well as with lymph node naive CD4+ cells.

TCRdb ran MiXCR on the 5' RACE reads and lists one entry per CDR3 protein. The table lists approximately 42,000 distinct CDR3 sequences, 29% of them singletons. V and J are TRBV10-3 and TRBJ2-3; D gene uncertain. The J call may be wrong; the DNA end is better matched by TRBJ1-5. This receptor was obtained from a female donor with breast cancer. Input material: memory CD4+ T cells sorted from a lymph node. Subset reported: memory CD4+ T cells, CD4+CD45RO+CD25-. Here the CDR3 reads CATARNGRSDTQHF. The DNA of the CDR3 is TGTGCCACTGCTCGTAACGGGAGGTCAGATACGCAGCATTTT.